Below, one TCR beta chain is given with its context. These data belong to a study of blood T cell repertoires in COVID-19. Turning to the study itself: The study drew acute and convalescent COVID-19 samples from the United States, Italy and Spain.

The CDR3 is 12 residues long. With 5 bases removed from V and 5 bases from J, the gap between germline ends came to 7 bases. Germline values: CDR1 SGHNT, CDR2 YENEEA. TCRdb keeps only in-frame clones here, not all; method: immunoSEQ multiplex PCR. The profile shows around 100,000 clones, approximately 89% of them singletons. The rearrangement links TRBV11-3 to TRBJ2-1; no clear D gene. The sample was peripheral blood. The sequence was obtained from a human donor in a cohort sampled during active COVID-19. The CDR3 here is CASSRGNNEQFF. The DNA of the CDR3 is TGTGCCAGCAGCCGCGGTAACAATGAGCAGTTCTTC.